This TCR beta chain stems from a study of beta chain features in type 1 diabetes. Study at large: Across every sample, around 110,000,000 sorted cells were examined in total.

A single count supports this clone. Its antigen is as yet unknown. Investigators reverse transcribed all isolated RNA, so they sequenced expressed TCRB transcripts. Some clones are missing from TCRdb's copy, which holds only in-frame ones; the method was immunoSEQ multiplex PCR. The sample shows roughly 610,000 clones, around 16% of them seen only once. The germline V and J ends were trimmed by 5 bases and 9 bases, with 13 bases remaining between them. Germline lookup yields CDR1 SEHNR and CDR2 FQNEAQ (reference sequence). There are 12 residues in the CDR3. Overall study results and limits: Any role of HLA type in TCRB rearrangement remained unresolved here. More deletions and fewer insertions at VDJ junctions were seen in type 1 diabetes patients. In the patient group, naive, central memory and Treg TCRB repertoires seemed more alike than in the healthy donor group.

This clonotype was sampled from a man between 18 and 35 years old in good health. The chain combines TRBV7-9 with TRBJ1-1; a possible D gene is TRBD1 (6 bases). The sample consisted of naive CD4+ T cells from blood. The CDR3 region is CASSQNRDQAFF. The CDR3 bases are TGTGCCAGCAGCCAGAACAGGGACCAAGCTTTCTTT.